The 24 T cell receptor beta chains given below trace back to one sample, sequenced in a study of T cell changes during pregnancy in multiple sclerosis. Repertoires were generated with immunoSEQ multiplex PCR, while TCRdb's copy carries only in-frame clones and drops some. Found here are 12,000 or so clones, roughly 84% of them singletons; the top ten hold around 10%. This material consisted of CD8+ T cells from peripheral blood mononuclear cells, taken after pregnancy. The receptors were gathered from a female donor in good health, enrolled as a control in a pregnancy study.

This chain links TRBV28 with TRBJ2-3, with 8 bases aligning to TRBD1. The germline V gene encodes CDR1 MDHEN and CDR2 SYDVKM. J was trimmed by 2 bases and V by 6 bases; bases with no gene match: 4. The CDR3 contains 14 residues. The CDR3, as DNA: TGTGCCAGCAGCGGGGGACAGGTCACAGATACGCAGTATTTT. Residues: CASSGGQVTDTQYF.

The chain employs TRBV28 and TRBJ2-2, with 11 bases fitting TRBD1. CDR1 is MDHEN, CDR2 SYDVKM, per germline. The CDR3 has 15 residues. With 6 bases clipped from V and 3 bases from J, the junction kept 3 bases outside the gene matches. Written as DNA, the CDR3 is TGTGCCAGCAGCCCGGGACAGGGGGACACCGGGGAGCTGTTTTTT. The encoded protein is CASSPGQGDTGELFF.

This clone was found a few times. The chain carries TRBV11-3 and TRBJ2-3; D possibly corresponds to TRBD2 (6 bases). There are 12 residues in the CDR3. The germline V and J ends were trimmed by 9 bases and 0 bases, with 7 bases remaining between them. Looked up from germline, CDR1 is SGHNT and CDR2 is YENEEA. As DNA, the CDR3 is TGTGCCAGGGACTATAGCACAGATACGCAGTATTTT. Translated, it gives CARDYSTDTQYF.

V gene TRBV6-1 combines with J gene TRBJ1-2; D perhaps matches TRBD1 (5 bases). Germline V gene sequence: CDR1 MNHNS, CDR2 SASEGT. Trimming left V 8 bases short and J 8 bases short, with 12 bases between. The CDR3 sequence is 11 residues long. CDR3 loop: CASPGGNGYTF. The CDR3 nucleotides read TGTGCCAGCCCGGGGGGGAACGGCTACACCTTC.

This chain connects TRBV4-3 to TRBJ2-3; 10 nucleotides agree with TRBD1. The CDR3 has 17 amino acids. V gave up 1 base and J gave up 2 bases; unmatched junction bases: 6. CDR1 is LGHNA, CDR2 YSLEER, per germline. CDR3 sequence (DNA): TGCGCCAGCAGCCAAGGGGGACAGGGGCCGCTCACAGATACGCAGTATTTT. Its translation: CASSQGGQGPLTDTQYF.

This chain uses TRBV11-2 with TRBJ1-2, with D perhaps matching TRBD1 (6 bases). The germline V and J ends were trimmed by 1 base and 6 bases, with 12 bases remaining between them. The CDR3 has 14 amino acids. In germline, CDR1 is SGHAT, CDR2 FQNNGV. CDR3 region: CASSLVRTVNGYTF. CDR3 DNA: TGTGCCAGCAGCTTAGTTCGGACAGTTAATGGCTACACCTTC.

The chain is built from TRBV27 and TRBJ2-7, with D possibly TRBD2 on 5 matching bases. CDR1 is MNHEY and CDR2 is SMNVEV in the germline V gene (reference sequence). V was cut by 4 bases and J by 4 bases, with 17 bases left in between. This CDR3 spans 15 amino acids. The CDR3 coding sequence is TGTGCCAGCAGTTCCTTCCGGGGATGGAAGTACGAGCAGTACTTC. Translation gives CASSSFRGWKYEQYF.

The chain is built from TRBV19 and TRBJ2-1; a possible D gene is TRBD2 (6 bases). Looked up from germline, CDR1 is LNHDA and CDR2 is SQIVND (reference sequence). Deletions cut 7 bases from V and 5 bases from J, with 15 bases between. This CDR3 has 14 residues. The CDR3 DNA reads TGTGCCAGTAAGGCGGGGATGGGGCACAATGAGCAGTTCTTC. Translating gives CASKAGMGHNEQFF.

The chain recombines TRBV6-6 with TRBJ1-2; a weak D match, TRBD1 (5 bases). CDR1 and CDR2 (germline): MNHNY, SVGAGI (reference sequence). This CDR3 has 15 residues. Trimming pared 6 bases from V and 0 bases from J, leaving 14 bases between. Here the CDR3 reads CASRRDGRANYGYTF. The DNA of the CDR3 is TGTGCCAGCAGGCGGGACGGACGAGCTAACTATGGCTACACCTTC.

This chain links TRBV5-4 with TRBJ1-2; D not certain. Germline CDR1 SGHNT, CDR2 YYREEE (reference sequence). V lost 0 bases and J 5 bases, leaving 11 bases between the germline ends. The CDR3 spans 14 residues. DNA of the CDR3: TGTGCCAGCAGCTTGGTTCAGAACCCGTATGGCTACACCTTC. Translation gives CASSLVQNPYGYTF.

Only a few counts were recorded for this clone. This chain joins TRBV19 and TRBJ1-1; perhaps TRBD1 as D (5 bases). The CDR3 covers 14 residues. CDR1 is LNHDA, CDR2 SQIVND, per germline (reference sequence). V lost 3 bases, J lost 1 base, and 9 bases lay in between. In nucleotides, the CDR3 is TGTGCCAGTAGTATTGACAGACCGAACACTGAAGCTTTCTTT. It translates to CASSIDRPNTEAFF.

The chain combines TRBV2 with TRBJ1-1; a possible D gene is TRBD1 (5 bases). CDR1 and CDR2 from the germline V gene are SNHLY and FYNNEI. This CDR3 is built from 15 residues. V was cut by 3 bases and J by 6 bases, with 17 bases left in between. The DNA for the CDR3 is TGTGCCAGCAGTGAGGGCTACGGGGGGAGCGCTGAAGCTTTCTTT. As protein: CASSEGYGGSAEAFF.

The chain links TRBV9 to TRBJ2-7; TRBD2 might be the D (6 bases). The length of the CDR3 is 15 residues. Trimming took 0 bases from V and 2 from J, leaving 12 bases between them. Germline CDR1 reads SGDLS; CDR2 reads YYNGEE. The CDR3 bases are TGTGCCAGCAGCGTAGGGATCGGGAGCGCCTACGAGCAGTACTTC. Translation gives CASSVGIGSAYEQYF.

This clone was observed at least ten times. The chain recombines TRBV5-4 with TRBJ2-7; 7 positions match TRBD1. V lost 4 bases to trimming and J lost 2 bases; unmatched junction nucleotides: 6. CDR3 size: 14 residues. The germline gives CDR1 SGHNT, CDR2 YYREEE (reference sequence). The CDR3 DNA follows: TGTGCCAGCAGCCTCGGACAGGCGACCTACGAGCAGTACTTC. Translating gives CASSLGQATYEQYF.

This clone occurred a few times. The CDR3 DNA is TGTGCCATCAGTGAGTCGGACAGCTCCTACGAGCAGTACTTC. Translated, it gives CAISESDSSYEQYF. The chain has TRBV10-3 and TRBJ2-7, with a tentative D call TRBD1 (6 bases). CDR1 and CDR2 (germline): ENHRY, SYGVKD. CDR3 length: 14 residues. Deletions cut 0 bases from V and 0 bases from J, with 6 bases between.

The V gene is TRBV7-8, the J gene TRBJ2-7, with 7 bases lining up with TRBD2. This CDR3 comprises 14 residues. The V gene end was trimmed by 5 bases and the J gene end by 4 bases; junction bases not matched to a gene: 8. Per germline, CDR1 SGHVS and CDR2 FQNEAQ. CDR3 amino acids: CASSGGTTVYEQYF. CDR3 in DNA: TGTGCCAGCAGCGGCGGGACTACAGTGTACGAGCAGTACTTC.

A word on this clone: The same CDR3 also results from other DNA sequences found in this sample. The rearrangement links TRBV6-5 to TRBJ2-7, with 9 nucleotides matching TRBD1. CDR1 is MNHEY and CDR2 is SVGAGI in the germline V gene. V dropped 5 bases and J dropped 1; count of bases not matched to a gene: 3. There are 14 residues in the CDR3. The CDR3 bases are TGTGCCAGCAGTCCAGGGACAGGGTCCTACGAGCAGTACTTC. Its translation is CASSPGTGSYEQYF.

V is TRBV4-2 and J is TRBJ1-5, with D unresolved. This CDR3 comprises 17 residues. Germline V gene lookup returns CDR1 LGHNA and CDR2 YNFKEQ. V lost 2 bases and J lost 0, with 14 bases in between. The CDR3 here is CASSQNLPDFSNQPQHF. In nucleotides, the CDR3 is TGTGCCAGCAGCCAAAACCTTCCGGACTTTAGCAATCAGCCCCAGCATTTT.

This rearrangement joins TRBV5-3 to TRBJ2-7; TRBD1 aligns across 7 bases. TRBV5-3 is an open reading frame whose function is uncertain. The CDR3 contains 15 residues. The J segment lost 3 bases and the V segment lost 0 bases, leaving 6 bases of the junction unmatched. The CDR3 spells CARSLEGDRIYEQYF. The CDR3 DNA reads TGTGCCAGAAGCTTGGAAGGGGACAGAATCTACGAGCAGTACTTC.

The genes are TRBV2 and TRBJ2-5; TRBD1 matches at 10 bases. CDR1 is SNHLY, CDR2 FYNNEI, per germline. Germline trimming cut 4 bases from V and 4 bases from J; bases unmatched to any gene: 0. The CDR3 runs to 13 residues. Here the CDR3 DNA reads TGTGCCAGCAGTGGGACAGGGGGAGAGACCCAGTACTTC. Protein product: CASSGTGGETQYF.

This clone has just one count. The rearrangement joins TRBV27 to TRBJ2-4; D call uncertain. In germline, CDR1 is MNHEY, CDR2 SMNVEV (reference sequence). Trimming pared 8 bases from V and 0 bases from J, leaving 5 bases between. The CDR3 totals 12 residues. The CDR3 protein is CASGIAKNIQYF. CDR3 in DNA: TGTGCCAGCGGCATAGCCAAAAACATTCAGTACTTC.

The chain combines TRBV13 with TRBJ1-2, with 8 bases identical to TRBD1. From germline, CDR1 is PRHDT and CDR2 FYEKMQ (reference sequence). V lost 2 bases, J lost 8 bases, and 13 bases stayed unmatched. The CDR3 has 16 amino acids. In DNA, the CDR3 is TGTGCCAGCAGCTTAAGACAGGGGATGATTTTGGGAGGCTACACCTTC. Translated, it gives CASSLRQGMILGGYTF.

This chain links TRBV5-1 with TRBJ1-2; 10 nucleotides match TRBD1. Looked up from germline, CDR1 is SGHRS and CDR2 is YFSETQ. The CDR3 is made up of 13 amino acids. V lost 4 bases, J lost 6 bases, and 3 bases stayed unmatched. In nucleotides, the CDR3 is TGCGCCAGCAGCGAGGGGACAGGGGATGGCTACACCTTC. Protein product: CASSEGTGDGYTF.

The gene calls are TRBV5-6 and TRBJ2-7; TRBD2 might be the D (5 bases). The ends were cut back, 3 bases at V and 4 bases at J, with 17 bases in the middle. CDR3 length equals 15 residues. Germline V gene data show CDR1 as SGHDT and CDR2 as YYEEEE. This CDR3 is CASSSQDSPPYEQYF. CDR3 in DNA: TGTGCCAGCAGCTCCCAGGACTCGCCACCATACGAGCAGTACTTC. Filled out from reference TRBV5-6 and TRBJ2-7, the complete variable domain reads DAGVTQSPTHLIKTRGQQVTLRCSPKSGHDTVSWYQQALGQGPQFIFQYYEEEERQRGNFPDRFSGHQFPNYSSELNVNALLLGDSALYLCASSSQDSPPYEQYFGPGTRLTVT.